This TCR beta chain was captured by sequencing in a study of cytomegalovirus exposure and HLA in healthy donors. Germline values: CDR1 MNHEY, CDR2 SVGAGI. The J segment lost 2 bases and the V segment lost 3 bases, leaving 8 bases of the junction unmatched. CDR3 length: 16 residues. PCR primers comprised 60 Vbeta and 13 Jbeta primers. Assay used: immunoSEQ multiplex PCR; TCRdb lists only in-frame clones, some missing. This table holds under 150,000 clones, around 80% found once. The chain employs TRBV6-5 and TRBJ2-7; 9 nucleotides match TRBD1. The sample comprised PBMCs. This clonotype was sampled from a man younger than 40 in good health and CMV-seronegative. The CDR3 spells CASSYPGQGLPYEQYF. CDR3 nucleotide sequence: TGTGCCAGCAGTTATCCTGGACAGGGGCTTCCCTACGAGCAGTACTTC.